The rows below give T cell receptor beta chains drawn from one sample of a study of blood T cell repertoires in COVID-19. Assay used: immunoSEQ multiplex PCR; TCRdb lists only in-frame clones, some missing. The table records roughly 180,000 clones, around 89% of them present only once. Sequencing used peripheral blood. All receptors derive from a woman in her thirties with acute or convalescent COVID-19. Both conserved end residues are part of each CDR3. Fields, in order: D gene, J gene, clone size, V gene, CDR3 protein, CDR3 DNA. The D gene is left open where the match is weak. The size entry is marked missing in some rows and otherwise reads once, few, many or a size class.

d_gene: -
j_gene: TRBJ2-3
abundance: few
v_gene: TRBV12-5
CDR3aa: CATQGRATDTQYF
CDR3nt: TGTGCTACCCAGGGGAGGGCTACAGATACGCAGTATTTT

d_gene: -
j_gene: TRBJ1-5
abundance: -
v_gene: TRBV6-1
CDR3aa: CASSEAREVLRRPQHF
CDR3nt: TGTGCCAGCAGTGAAGCGCGTGAGGTCCTAAGGCGGCCCCAGCATTTT

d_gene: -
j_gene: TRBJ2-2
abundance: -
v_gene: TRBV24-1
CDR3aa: CATSGGITGELFF
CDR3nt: TGTGCCACCAGTGGCGGGATAACCGGGGAGCTGTTTTTT

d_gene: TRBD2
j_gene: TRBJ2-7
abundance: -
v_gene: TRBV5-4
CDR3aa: CATTLAGGSYEQYF
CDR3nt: TGTGCCACCACCCTAGCGGGAGGTTCCTACGAGCAGTACTTC

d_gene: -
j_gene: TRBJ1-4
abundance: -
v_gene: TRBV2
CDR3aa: CASSEARQSNEKLFF
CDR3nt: TGTGCCAGCAGTGAAGCCCGACAGTCTAATGAAAAACTGTTTTTT

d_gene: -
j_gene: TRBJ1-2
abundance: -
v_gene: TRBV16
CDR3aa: CASSPQDTSGYGYTF
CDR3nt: TGTGCCAGCAGCCCCCAAGATACGTCGGGCTATGGCTACACCTTC

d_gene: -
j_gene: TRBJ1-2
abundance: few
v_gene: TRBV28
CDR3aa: CASSQTGTDYGYTF
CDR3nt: TGTGCCAGCAGTCAAACCGGGACTGATTATGGCTACACCTTC

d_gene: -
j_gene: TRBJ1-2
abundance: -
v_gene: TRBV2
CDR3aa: CASFTGQWGGGYTF
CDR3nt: TGTGCCAGCTTCACAGGTCAATGGGGGGGTGGCTACACCTTC

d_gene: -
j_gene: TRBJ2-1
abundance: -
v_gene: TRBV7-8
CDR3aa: CASSFGVQDEQFF
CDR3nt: TGTGCCAGCAGCTTTGGGGTACAGGATGAGCAGTTCTTC

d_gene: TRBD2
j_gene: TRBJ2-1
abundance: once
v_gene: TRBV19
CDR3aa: CASSIGTSETNEQFF
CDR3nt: TGTGCCAGTAGTATCGGGACTAGTGAAACCAATGAGCAGTTCTTC

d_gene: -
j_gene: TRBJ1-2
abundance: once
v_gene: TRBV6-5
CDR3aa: CASISPGMDGYTF
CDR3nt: TGTGCCAGCATCTCCCCAGGGATGGATGGCTACACCTTC